This TCR beta chain originates from a study of T cells in Graves' hyperthyroidism and ophthalmopathy. Across the whole study: Peripheral blood draws took place at initial diagnosis, ahead of any treatment.

Regions amplified from RNA transcripts were the TCR beta CDR3 regions. The HTBI primer set served for first-round RT-PCR of the TCR CDR3. TCRdb re-analysed the multiplex PCR reads in MiXCR, keeping a single row per CDR3 protein. Of approximately 360,000 distinct CDR3 sequences in the sample, less than 20% were seen once. The table lists this clonotype with many counts. This clonotype originated in a woman between 18 and 29 years old with Graves' hyperthyroidism that later progressed to Graves' ophthalmopathy. Sequenced sample: blood.

The CDR3 region has the DNA TGTGCCAGCAGCTTAGTAGCGGACTACAATGAGCAGTTCTTC. Translation gives CASSLVADYNEQFF. The J gene is TRBJ2-1, the V gene TRBV11-2; weak D call: TRBD2 (6 bases). Trimming pared 1 base from V and 3 bases from J, leaving 7 bases between. Germline V gene sequence: CDR1 SGHAT, CDR2 FQNNGV. The length of the CDR3 is 14 residues.